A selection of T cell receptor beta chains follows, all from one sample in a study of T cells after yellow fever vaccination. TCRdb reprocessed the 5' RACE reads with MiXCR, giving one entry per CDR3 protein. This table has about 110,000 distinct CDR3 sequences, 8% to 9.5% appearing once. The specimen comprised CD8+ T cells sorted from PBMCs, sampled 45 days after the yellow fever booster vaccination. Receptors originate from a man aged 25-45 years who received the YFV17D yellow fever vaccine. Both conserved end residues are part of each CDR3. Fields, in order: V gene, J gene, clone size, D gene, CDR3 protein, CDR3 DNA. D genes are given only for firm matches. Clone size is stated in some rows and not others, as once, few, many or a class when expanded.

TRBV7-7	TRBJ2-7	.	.	CASSPISTKLYEQYF	TGTGCTAGCAGCCCCATCTCCACAAAGCTCTACGAGCAGTACTTC
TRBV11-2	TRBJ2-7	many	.	CASSTTGSFSEQYF	TGTGCCAGCAGCACCACTGGTAGTTTTTCCGAGCAGTACTTC
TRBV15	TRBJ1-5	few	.	CATSLRGGVQPQHF	TGTGCCACCAGCCTCCGGGGGGGGGTACAGCCCCAGCATTTT
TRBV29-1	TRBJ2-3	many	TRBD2	CSVDLAADTQYF	TGCAGCGTCGACCTAGCGGCAGATACGCAGTATTTT
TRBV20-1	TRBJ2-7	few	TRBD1	CSAGVGGVSYEQYF	TGCAGTGCCGGGGTAGGGGGCGTCTCCTACGAGCAGTACTTC
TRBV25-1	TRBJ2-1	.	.	CASRRESSYNEQFF	TGTGCCAGCAGACGGGAGAGCTCCTACAATGAGCAGTTCTTC
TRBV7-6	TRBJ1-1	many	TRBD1	CASSQGTENTEAFF	TGTGCCAGCAGCCAGGGGACAGAGAACACTGAAGCTTTCTTT
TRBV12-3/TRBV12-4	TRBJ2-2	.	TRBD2	CASSHGGGATNTGELFF	TGTGCCAGCAGCCACGGCGGGGGAGCAACAAACACCGGGGAGCTGTTTTTT
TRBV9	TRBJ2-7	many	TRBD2	CASSVAGLAEGYEQYF	TGTGCCAGCAGCGTAGCGGGGCTAGCGGAGGGGTACGAGCAGTACTTC
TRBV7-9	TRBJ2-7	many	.	CASSPGPGRSYEQYF	TGTGCCAGCAGCCCAGGTCCAGGAAGGTCCTACGAGCAGTACTTC
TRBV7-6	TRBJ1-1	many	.	CASSPSPWGEAFF	TGTGCCAGCAGCCCCTCCCCGTGGGGGGAAGCTTTCTTT
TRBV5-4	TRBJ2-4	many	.	CASSLYLRGENIQYF	TGTGCCAGCAGCTTGTATCTAAGGGGGGAAAACATTCAGTACTTC
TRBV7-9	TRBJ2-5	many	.	CASSLWAPYQDWTQYF	TGTGCCAGCAGCTTATGGGCCCCCTACCAGGATTGGACCCAGTACTTC
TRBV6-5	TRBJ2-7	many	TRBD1	CASMRPGQGPYEQYF	TGTGCCAGCATGCGACCGGGACAGGGTCCCTACGAGCAGTACTTC
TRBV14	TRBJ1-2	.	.	CASSQDVRGTHGYTF	TGTGCCAGCAGCCAAGATGTCCGAGGGACTCATGGCTACACCTTC
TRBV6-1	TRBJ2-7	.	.	CASIEGRDLSYEQYF	TGTGCCAGCATCGAGGGCAGGGATCTTTCCTACGAGCAGTACTTC
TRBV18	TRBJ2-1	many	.	CASSPATVYNEQFF	TGTGCCAGCTCACCCGCGACAGTATACAATGAGCAGTTCTTC
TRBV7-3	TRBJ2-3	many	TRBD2	CASSRLATSTDTQYF	TGTGCCAGCAGCCGACTAGCAACTAGCACAGATACGCAGTATTTT
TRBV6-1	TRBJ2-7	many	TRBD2	CASRWTSGSGYEQYF	TGTGCCAGCCGCTGGACTAGCGGGAGCGGCTACGAGCAGTACTTC
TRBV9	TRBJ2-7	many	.	CASSAGTDAREQYF	TGTGCCAGCAGCGCGGGTACGGACGCCCGGGAGCAGTACTTC
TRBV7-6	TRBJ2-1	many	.	CASSTTHNEQFF	TGTGCCAGCAGCACGACTCACAATGAGCAGTTCTTC
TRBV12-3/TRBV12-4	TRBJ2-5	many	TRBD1	CASSPQGQETQYF	TGTGCCAGCAGTCCACAGGGGCAAGAGACCCAGTACTTC
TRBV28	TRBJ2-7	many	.	CASSLTGISYEQYF	TGTGCCAGCAGTTTAACGGGGATCTCCTACGAGCAGTACTTC
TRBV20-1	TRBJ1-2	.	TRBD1	CSAHTGGAGGYTF	TGCAGTGCTCATACAGGGGGGGCGGGCGGCTACACCTTC
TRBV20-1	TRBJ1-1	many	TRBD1	CSARPLRGGHTEAFF	TGCAGTGCTCGACCCCTCCGAGGGGGCCACACTGAAGCTTTCTTT
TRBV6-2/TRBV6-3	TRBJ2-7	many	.	CASSYSKFGYEQYF	TGTGCCAGCAGTTACTCGAAATTCGGTTACGAGCAGTACTTC
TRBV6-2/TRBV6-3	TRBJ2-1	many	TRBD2	CASSYSSGIPYNEQFF	TGTGCCAGCAGTTACTCTAGCGGGATTCCCTACAATGAGCAGTTCTTC
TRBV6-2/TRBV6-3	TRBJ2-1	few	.	CASSYNLGGISYNEQFF	TGTGCCAGCAGTTACAATTTGGGGGGTATCTCCTACAATGAGCAGTTCTTC
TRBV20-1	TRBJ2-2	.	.	CSASGVPSTGELVF	TGCAGTGCTAGCGGGGTCCCATCCACCGGGGAGCTGGTTTTT
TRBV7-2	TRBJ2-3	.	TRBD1	CASSTGTGSTDTQYF	TGTGCCAGCAGCACCGGGACAGGAAGCACAGATACGCAGTATTTT
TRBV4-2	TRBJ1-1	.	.	CASSQGALNTEAFF	TGTGCCAGCAGCCAAGGAGCCCTGAACACTGAAGCTTTCTTT
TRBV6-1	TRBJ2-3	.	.	CASSEGPDTQYF	TGTGCCAGCAGTGAAGGGCCAGATACGCAGTATTTT
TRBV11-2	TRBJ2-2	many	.	CASSLHTGELFF	TGTGCCAGCAGCTTGCACACCGGGGAGCTGTTTTTT
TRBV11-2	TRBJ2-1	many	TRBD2	CASSTRTSGEVRVLNEQFF	TGTGCCAGCAGCACCCGGACTAGCGGGGAGGTTAGAGTTCTCAATGAGCAGTTCTTC
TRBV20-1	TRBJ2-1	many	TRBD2	CSARGTSGVNEQFF	TGCAGTGCTAGGGGGACTAGCGGGGTCAATGAGCAGTTCTTC
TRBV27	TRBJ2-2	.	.	CASRLLGDNTGELFF	TGTGCCAGCAGATTGCTGGGGGACAACACCGGGGAGCTGTTTTTT
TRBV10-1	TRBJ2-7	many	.	CASSVGNEQYF	TGCGCCAGCAGTGTCGGGAACGAGCAGTACTTC
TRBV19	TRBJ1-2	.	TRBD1	CATTSVGTGVYGYTF	TGTGCCACCACATCCGTCGGGACAGGCGTTTATGGCTACACCTTC
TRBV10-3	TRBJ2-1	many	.	CAISESFRGGSYNEQFF	TGTGCCATCAGTGAGTCCTTTCGTGGCGGTTCCTACAATGAGCAGTTCTTC
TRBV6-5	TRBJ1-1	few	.	CASRVKTEAFF	TGTGCCAGCAGAGTCAAGACTGAAGCTTTCTTT
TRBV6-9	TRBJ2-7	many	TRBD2	CASSYSRLSGSFSDEQYF	TGTGCCAGCAGTTATTCCCGCCTCAGCGGGAGCTTTTCCGACGAGCAGTACTTC
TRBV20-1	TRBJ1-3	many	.	CSARVGGNTIYF	TGCAGTGCCCGAGTCGGCGGAAACACCATATATTTT